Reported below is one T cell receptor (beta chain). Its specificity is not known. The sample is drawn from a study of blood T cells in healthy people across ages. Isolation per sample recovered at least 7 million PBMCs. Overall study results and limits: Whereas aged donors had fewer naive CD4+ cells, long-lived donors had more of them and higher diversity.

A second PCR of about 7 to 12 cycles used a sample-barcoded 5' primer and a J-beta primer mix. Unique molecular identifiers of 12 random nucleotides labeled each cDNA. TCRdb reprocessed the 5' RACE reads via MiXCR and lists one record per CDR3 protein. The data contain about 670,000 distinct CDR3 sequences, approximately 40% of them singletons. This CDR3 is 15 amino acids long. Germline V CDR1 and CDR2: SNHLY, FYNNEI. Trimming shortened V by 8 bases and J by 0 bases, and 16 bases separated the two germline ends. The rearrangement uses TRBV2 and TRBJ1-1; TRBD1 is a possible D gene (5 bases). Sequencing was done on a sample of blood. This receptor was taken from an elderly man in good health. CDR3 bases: TGTGCCAGCCGTCAACAGGCAATCATGAACACTGAAGCTTTCTTT. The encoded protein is CASRQQAIMNTEAFF.